Listed below are T cell receptor beta chains from one sample, sequenced in a study of cytomegalovirus exposure and HLA in healthy donors. TCRdb's table, derived via immunoSEQ multiplex PCR, lists solely in-frame clones and lacks some. The table has hundreds of thousands of clones, around four fifths seen once. The sample consisted of PBMCs. These receptors were collected from a young woman in good health and CMV-seropositive. CDR3s include the opening cysteine and the closing phenylalanine or tryptophan.

>TRBV7-3|TRBJ2-1
CASSQGTSNNEQFF
>TRBV28|TRBJ2-7
CASSILGGSYEQYF
>TRBV27|TRBJ2-7
CASSSGGGDRYEQYF
>TRBV27|TRBJ2-1
CASSLSAGDSYNEQFF
>TRBV10-3|TRBJ2-5
CAISEGREGETQYF
>TRBV29-1|TRBJ2-7
CSVVPGGAYEQYF
>TRBV27|TRBJ2-7
CASHPGTNSYEQYF
>TRBV13|TRBJ1-1
CASSLSGRGTMEAFF
>TRBV2|TRBJ2-7
CAARLAGSSYEQYF
>TRBV5-1|TRBJ1-1
CASSLTGGWNTEAFF
>TRBV5-1|TRBJ2-7
CASSLGSDGVPVEQYF
>TRBV7-8|TRBJ1-2
CASSFEGGSYGYTF
>TRBV9|TRBJ2-7
CASSVEATGSYEQYF
>TRBV11-2|TRBJ2-7
CASRKLGSSYEQYF
>TRBV28|TRBJ1-2
CASSLLKLTNYGYTF
>TRBV11-3|TRBJ1-1
CASSLVRDTEAFF
>TRBV10-3|TRBJ2-7
CAISDMRPYEQYF
>TRBV2|TRBJ2-7
CASRDGLDWEQYF
>TRBV10-1|TRBJ2-5
CASSPGGETQYF